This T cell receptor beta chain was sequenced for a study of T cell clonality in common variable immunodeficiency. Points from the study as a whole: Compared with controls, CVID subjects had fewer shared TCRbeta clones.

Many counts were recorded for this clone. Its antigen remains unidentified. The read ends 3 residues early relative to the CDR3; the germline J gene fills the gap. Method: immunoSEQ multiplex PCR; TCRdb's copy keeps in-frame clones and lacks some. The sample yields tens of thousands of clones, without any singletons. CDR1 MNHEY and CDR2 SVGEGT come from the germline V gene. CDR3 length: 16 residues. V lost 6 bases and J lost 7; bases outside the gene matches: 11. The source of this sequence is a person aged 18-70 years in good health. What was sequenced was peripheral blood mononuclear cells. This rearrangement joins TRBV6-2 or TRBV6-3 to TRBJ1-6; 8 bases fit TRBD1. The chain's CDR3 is CASSRTQGAGNSPLHF. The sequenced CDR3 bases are TGTGCCAGCAGCCGCACCCAGGGGGCGGGAAATTCACCC.